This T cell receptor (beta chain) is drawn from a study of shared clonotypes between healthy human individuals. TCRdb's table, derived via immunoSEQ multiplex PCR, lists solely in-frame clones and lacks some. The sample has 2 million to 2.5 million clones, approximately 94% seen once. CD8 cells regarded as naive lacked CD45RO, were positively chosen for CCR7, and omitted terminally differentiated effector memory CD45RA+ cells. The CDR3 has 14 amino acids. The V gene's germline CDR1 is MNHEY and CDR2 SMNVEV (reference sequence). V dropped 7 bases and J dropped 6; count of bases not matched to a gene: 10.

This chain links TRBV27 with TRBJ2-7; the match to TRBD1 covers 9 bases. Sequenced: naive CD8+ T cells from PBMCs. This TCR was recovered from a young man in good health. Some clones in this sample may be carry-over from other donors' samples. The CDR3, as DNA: TGTGCCAGCATGCGCCCGGGACAGGGAACCGAGCAGTACTTC. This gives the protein CASMRPGQGTEQYF.